Listed here is a single TCR beta chain. TCRdb re-derived calls from the RT-PCR reads in MiXCR, one entry per CDR3 protein. The sample shows roughly 150,000 distinct CDR3 sequences, roughly 10% of them seen only once. The sample belongs to a study of response to subunit inactivated influenza vaccine. Trimming removed 3 bases at V and 0 bases at J, with 7 bases between. CDR1 SNHLY and CDR2 FYNNEI come from the germline V gene. The CDR3 loop spans 14 amino acids. Here the sequenced sample was non-naive T cells sorted from PBMCs, taken about 6 weeks after vaccination. This chain connects TRBV2 to TRBJ2-3, with D unclear. This receptor was identified in a man between 50 and 59 years old who received an inactivated influenza vaccine. This CDR3 reads CASSDYSSTDTQYF. In nucleotides, the CDR3 is TGTGCCAGCAGTGATTACTCTAGCACAGATACGCAGTATTTT.